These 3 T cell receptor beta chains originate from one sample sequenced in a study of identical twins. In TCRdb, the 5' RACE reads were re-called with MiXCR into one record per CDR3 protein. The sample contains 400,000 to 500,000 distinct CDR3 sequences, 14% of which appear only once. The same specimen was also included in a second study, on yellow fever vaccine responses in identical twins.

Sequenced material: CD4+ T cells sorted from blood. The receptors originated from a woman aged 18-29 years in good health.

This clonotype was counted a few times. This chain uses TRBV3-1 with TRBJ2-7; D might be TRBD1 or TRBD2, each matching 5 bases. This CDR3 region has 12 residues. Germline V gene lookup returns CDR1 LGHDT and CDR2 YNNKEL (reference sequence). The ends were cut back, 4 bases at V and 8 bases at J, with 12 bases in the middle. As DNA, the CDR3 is TGTGCCAGCAGCCCGGGGACCACACAGCAGTACTTC. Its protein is CASSPGTTQQYF.

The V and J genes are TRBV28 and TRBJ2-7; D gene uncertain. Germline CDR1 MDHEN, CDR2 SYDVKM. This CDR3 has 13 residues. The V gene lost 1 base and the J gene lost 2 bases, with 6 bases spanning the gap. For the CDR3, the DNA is TGTGCCAGCAGTTTATCAGAAACCTACGAGCAGTACGTC. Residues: CASSLSETYEQYV.

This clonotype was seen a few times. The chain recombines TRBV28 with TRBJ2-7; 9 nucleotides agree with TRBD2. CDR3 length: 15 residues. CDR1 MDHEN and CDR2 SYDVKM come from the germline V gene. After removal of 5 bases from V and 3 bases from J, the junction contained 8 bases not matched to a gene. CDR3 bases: TGTGCCAGCAGTGCATGGACTAGCGTATACTACGAGCAGTACTTC. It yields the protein CASSAWTSVYYEQYF.